This T cell receptor (beta chain) was obtained from a study of blood T cell repertoires in COVID-19. Study as a whole: Sites in the United States, Italy and Spain provided acute and convalescent COVID-19 samples. T cells, B-cell-depleted T cells, or PBMCs provided the cDNA or gDNA that served as material.

Original data processing: It was from reference gene primer amplification that nucleated cell counts were estimated. Sequencing used immunoSEQ multiplex PCR; TCRdb keeps in-frame clones, though not all of them. V and J calls and clone size are those listed in that table; D and trimming were worked out from the DNA. The sample records 100,000 or so clones, around 88% being singletons. The CDR3 runs 14 residues. V dropped 8 bases and J dropped 4 bases, with 17 bases sitting between them. Per germline, CDR1 MGHRA and CDR2 YSYEKL. This TCR derives from a human donor in a cohort sampled during active COVID-19. Sequenced material: peripheral blood. The chain couples TRBV4-1 to TRBJ1-1, with D possibly TRBD1 on 6 matching bases. The CDR3 nucleotides read TGCGCCAGCGCTGAGGGGGGGGCGCTCACTGAAGCTTTCTTT. This sequence encodes CASAEGGALTEAFF.